The source of this T cell receptor beta chain is a study of cytomegalovirus exposure and HLA in healthy donors. This clone has a single count. Its antigen is currently unknown. Primers for the PCR totalled 60 Vbeta and 13 Jbeta. Some clones are missing from TCRdb's copy, which holds only in-frame ones; the method was immunoSEQ multiplex PCR. The data show some 150,000 clones, over 75% seen once. Study findings and constraints: As was reported, the classifier diagnosed cytomegalovirus status with high specificity and sensitivity. The authors confirmed in vitro that a few CMV-associated chains were specific for CMV antigens. A link between a missense DCLRE1C variant and TCR beta V- and J-gene trimming emerged from a later analysis.

This receptor was taken from a man aged 25 to 40 in good health and CMV-seropositive. Source material: PBMCs.

Written as DNA, the CDR3 is TGCGCCAGCAGCTTGGACAGAGTCCGCACAGATACGCAGTATTTT. It yields the protein CASSLDRVRTDTQYF. The gene calls are TRBV5-1 and TRBJ2-3; D not resolved. Germline V CDR1 and CDR2: SGHRS, YFSETQ. V was pared by 0 bases and J by 1 base, with 9 bases between. There are 15 residues in the CDR3.